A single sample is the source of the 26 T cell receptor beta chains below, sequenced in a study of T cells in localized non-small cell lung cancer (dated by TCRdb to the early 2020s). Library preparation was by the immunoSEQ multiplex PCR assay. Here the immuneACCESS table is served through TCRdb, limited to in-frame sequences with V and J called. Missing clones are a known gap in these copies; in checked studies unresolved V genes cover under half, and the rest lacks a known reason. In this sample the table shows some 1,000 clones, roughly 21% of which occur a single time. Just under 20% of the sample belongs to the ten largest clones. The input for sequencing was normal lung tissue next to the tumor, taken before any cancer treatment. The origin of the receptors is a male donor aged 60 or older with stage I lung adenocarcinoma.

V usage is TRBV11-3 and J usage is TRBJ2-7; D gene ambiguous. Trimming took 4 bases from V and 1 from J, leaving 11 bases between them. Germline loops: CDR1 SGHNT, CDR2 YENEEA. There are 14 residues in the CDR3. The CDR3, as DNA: TGTGCCAGCAGCTCCGCCTTTAAATCCTACGAGCAGTACTTC. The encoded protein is CASSSAFKSYEQYF.

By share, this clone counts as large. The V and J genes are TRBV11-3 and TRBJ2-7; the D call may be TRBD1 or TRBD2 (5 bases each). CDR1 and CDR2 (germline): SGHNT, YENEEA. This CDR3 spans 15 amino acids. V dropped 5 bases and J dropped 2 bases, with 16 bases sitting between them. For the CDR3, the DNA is TGTGCCAGCAGCAGAGAGGGGCAGGGACCCTACGAGCAGTACTTC. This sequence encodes CASSREGQGPYEQYF.

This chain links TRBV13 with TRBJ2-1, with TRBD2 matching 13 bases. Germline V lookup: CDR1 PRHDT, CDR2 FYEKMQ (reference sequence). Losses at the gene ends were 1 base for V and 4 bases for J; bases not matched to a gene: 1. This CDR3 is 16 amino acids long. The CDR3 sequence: CASSLEGLAGYNEQFF. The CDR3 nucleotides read TGTGCCAGCAGCTTAGAGGGACTAGCGGGATACAATGAGCAGTTCTTC.

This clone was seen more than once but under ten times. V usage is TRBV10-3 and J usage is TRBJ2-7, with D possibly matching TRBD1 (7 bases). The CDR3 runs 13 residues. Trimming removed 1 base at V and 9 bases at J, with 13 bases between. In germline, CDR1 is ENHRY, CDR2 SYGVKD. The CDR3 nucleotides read TGTGCCATCAGTGAGTTGCAGGGGGGAGGGCAGTACTTC. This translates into CAISELQGGGQYF.

CDR3 loop: CASSVGGPGYTF. CDR3 in DNA: TGTGCCAGCAGCGTAGGAGGACCTGGCTACACCTTC. This chain links TRBV9 with TRBJ1-2; D uncertain. V lost 0 bases, J lost 7 bases, and 7 bases lay in between. Germline lookup yields CDR1 SGDLS and CDR2 YYNGEE. The CDR3 has 12 amino acids. The whole variable domain, remainder taken from reference TRBV9 and TRBJ1-2, is DSGVTQTPKHLITATGQRVTLRCSPRSGDLSVYWYQQSLDQGLQFLIQYYNGEERAKGNILERFSAQQFPDLHSELNLSSLELGDSALYFCASSVGGPGYTFGSGTRLTVV.

CDR3 bases: TGTGCCTGGAGTGTAAGGGGGAGACAGCCCCAGCATTTT. It codes for CAWSVRGRQPQHF. The chain joins TRBV30 to TRBJ1-5, with a tentative D call TRBD1 (6 bases). CDR3 length equals 13 residues. CDR1 and CDR2 (germline): GTSNPN, SVGIG (reference sequence). The germline V and J ends were trimmed by 0 bases and 7 bases, with 10 bases remaining between them.

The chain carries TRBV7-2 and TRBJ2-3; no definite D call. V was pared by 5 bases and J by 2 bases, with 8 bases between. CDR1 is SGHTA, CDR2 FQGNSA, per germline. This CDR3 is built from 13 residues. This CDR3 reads CASSRGLTDTQYF. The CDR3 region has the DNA TGTGCCAGCAGCCGAGGTCTCACAGATACGCAGTATTTT.

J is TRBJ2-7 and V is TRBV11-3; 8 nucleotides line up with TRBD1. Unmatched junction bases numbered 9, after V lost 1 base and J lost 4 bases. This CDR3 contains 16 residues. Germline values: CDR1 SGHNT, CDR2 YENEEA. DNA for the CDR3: TGTGCCAGCAGCTTAGGGGGCGGCAGGGGGCTTTACGAGCAGTACTTC. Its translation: CASSLGGGRGLYEQYF.

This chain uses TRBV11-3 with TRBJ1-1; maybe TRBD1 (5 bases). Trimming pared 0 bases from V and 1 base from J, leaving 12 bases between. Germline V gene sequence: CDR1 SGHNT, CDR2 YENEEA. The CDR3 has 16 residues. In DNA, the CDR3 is TGTGCCAGCAGCTTAGATCTAATGGGGCGGAACACTGAAGCTTTCTTT. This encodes CASSLDLMGRNTEAFF.

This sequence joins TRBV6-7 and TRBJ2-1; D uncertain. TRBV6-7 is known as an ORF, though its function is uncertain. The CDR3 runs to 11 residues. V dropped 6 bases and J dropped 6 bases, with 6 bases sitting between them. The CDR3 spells CASRAFNEQFF. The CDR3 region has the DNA TGTGCCAGCAGAGCCTTCAATGAGCAGTTCTTC.

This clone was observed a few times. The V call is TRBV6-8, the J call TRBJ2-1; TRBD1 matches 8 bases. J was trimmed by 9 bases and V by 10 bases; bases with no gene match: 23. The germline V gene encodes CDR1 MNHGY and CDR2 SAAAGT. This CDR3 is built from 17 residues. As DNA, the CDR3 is TGTGCCATCGGTTCCAAGGCAGGGGGCAACTTAAACTCTGAGCAGTTCTTC. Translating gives CAIGSKAGGNLNSEQFF.

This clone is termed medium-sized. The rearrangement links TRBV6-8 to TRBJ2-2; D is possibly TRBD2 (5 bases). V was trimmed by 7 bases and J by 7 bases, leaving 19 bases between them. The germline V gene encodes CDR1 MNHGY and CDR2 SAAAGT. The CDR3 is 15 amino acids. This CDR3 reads CASIRNGVEYGELFF. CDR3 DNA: TGTGCCAGCATCCGTAACGGGGTCGAGTACGGGGAGCTGTTTTTT.

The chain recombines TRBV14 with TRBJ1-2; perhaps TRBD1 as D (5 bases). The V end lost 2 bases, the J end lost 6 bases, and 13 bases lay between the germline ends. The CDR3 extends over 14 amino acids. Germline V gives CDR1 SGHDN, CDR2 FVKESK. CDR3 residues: CASSQRAGSDGYTF. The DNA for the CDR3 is TGTGCCAGCAGCCAAAGGGCAGGGTCTGATGGCTACACCTTC.

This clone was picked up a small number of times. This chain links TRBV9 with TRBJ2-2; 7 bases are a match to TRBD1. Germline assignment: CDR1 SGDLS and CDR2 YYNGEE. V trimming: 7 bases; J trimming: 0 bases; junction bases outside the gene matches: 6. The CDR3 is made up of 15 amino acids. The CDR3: CASEGTVTNTGELFF. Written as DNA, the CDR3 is TGTGCCAGCGAGGGGACAGTGACGAACACCGGGGAGCTGTTTTTT.

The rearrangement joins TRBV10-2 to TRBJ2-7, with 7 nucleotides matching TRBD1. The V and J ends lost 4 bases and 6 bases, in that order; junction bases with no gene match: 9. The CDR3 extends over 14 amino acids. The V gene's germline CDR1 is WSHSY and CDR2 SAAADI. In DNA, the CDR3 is TGCGCCAGCAGTGTGACAGGGCCCCTTAGCGAGCAGTACTTC. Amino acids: CASSVTGPLSEQYF.

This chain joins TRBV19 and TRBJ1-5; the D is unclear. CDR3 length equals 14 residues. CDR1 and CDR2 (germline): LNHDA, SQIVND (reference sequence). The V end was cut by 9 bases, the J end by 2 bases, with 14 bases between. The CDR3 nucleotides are TGTGCCAGCTGCAGACATGAGGGCAATCAGCCCCAGCATTTT. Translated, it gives CASCRHEGNQPQHF. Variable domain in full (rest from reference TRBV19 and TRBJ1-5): DGGITQSPKYLFRKEGQNVTLSCEQNLNHDAMYWYRQDPGQGLRLIYYSQIVNDFQKGDIAEGYSVSREKKESFPLTVTSAQKNPTAFYLCASCRHEGNQPQHFGDGTRLSIL.

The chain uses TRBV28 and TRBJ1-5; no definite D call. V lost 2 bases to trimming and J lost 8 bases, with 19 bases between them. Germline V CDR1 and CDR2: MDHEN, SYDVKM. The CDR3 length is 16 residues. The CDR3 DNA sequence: TGTGCCAGCAGTTTACCTCCAGGCTCCGGCGGGGAGCCCCAGCATTTT. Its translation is CASSLPPGSGGEPQHF.

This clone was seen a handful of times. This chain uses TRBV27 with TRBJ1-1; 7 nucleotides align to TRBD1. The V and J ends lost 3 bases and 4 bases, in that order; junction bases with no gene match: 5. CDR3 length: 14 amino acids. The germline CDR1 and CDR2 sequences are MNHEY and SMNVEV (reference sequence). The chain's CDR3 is CASSFGAGGTEAFF. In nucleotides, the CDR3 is TGTGCCAGCAGTTTCGGGGCAGGGGGCACTGAAGCTTTCTTT.

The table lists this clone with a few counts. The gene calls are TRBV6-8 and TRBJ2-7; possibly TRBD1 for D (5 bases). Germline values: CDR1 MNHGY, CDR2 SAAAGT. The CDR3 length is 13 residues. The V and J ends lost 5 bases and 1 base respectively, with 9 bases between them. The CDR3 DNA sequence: TGTGCCAGCAGTCTGACAGAATCCTACGAGCAGTACTTC. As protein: CASSLTESYEQYF.

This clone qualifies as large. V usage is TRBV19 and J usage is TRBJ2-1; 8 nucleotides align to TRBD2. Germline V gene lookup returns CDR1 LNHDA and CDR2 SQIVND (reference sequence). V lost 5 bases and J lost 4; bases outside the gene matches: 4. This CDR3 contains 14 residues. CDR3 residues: CASSPREGYNEQFF. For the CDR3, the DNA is TGTGCCAGTAGTCCACGGGAGGGGTACAATGAGCAGTTCTTC.

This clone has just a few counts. The CDR3 region is CASSIPREAGELFF. For the CDR3, the DNA is TGTGCCAGCAGCATCCCCAGGGAGGCCGGGGAGCTGTTTTTT. V gene TRBV9 combines with J gene TRBJ2-2, with D possibly matching TRBD2 (6 bases). The CDR3 runs 14 residues. The germline CDR1 and CDR2 sequences are SGDLS and YYNGEE. Trimming stripped 4 bases from V and 6 bases from J, with 13 bases between.

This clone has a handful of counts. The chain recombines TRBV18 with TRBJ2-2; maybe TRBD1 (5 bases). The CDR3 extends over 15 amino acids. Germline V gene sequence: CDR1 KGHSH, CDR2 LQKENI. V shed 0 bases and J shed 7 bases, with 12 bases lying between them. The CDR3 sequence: CASSPPSRVGGELFF. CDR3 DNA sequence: TGTGCCAGCTCACCACCAAGCAGGGTCGGCGGGGAGCTGTTTTTT. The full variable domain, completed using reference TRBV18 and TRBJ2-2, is NAGVMQNPRHLVRRRGQEARLRCSPMKGHSHVYWYRQLPEEGLKFMVYLQKENIIDESGMPKERFSAEFPKEGPSILRIQQVVRGDSAAYFCASSPPSRVGGELFFGEGSRLTVL.

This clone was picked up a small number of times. The CDR3 region has the DNA TGCGCCAGCCGTCCCGGGACAGGGGACACTGAAGCTTTCTTT. Translating it yields CASRPGTGDTEAFF. J is TRBJ1-1 and V is TRBV4-1; TRBD1 matches at 10 bases. CDR1 and CDR2 from the germline V gene are MGHRA and YSYEKL. CDR3 length: 14 amino acids. V shed 8 bases, J shed 3 bases, and the junction held 6 bases outside the gene matches.

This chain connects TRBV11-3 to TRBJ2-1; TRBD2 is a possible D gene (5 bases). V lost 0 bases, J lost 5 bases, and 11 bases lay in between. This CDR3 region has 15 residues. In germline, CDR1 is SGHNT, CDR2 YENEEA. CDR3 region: CASSLDAGPHNEQFF. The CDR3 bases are TGTGCCAGCAGCTTAGACGCGGGTCCCCACAATGAGCAGTTCTTC.

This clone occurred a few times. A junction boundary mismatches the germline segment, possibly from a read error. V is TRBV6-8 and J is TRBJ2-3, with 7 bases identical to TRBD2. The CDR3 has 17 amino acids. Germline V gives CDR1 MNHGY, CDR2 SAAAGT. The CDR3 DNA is TGTGCCATCAGTGCCCAGGGACTATCTGGGGACACAGATACGCAGTATTTT. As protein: CAISAQGLSGDTDTQYF.

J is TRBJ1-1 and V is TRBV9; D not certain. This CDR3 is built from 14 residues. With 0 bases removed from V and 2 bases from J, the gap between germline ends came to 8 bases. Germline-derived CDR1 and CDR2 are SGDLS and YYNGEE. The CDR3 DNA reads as TGTGCCAGCAGCGTAGGGGCAGACAACACTGAAGCTTTCTTT. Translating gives CASSVGADNTEAFF.